This T cell receptor (beta chain) comes out of a study of blood T cell repertoires in COVID-19. Profiling relied on immunoSEQ multiplex PCR, and the TCRdb table lists in-frame clones only, not all of them. This sample has 62,000 or so clones; 80% to 90% occur once, and the top ten carry around 3.7%. Cohorts were determined from participant-reported clinical history. Sequencing used PBMCs or T cells enriched from blood (not recorded which). The source of this sequence is a woman aged 40 to 50 with acute COVID-19.

CDR3 nucleotides: TGTGCCAGCAGTGAATCCAACTCTGGAAACACCATATATTTT. This encodes CASSESNSGNTIYF. The rearrangement uses TRBV25-1 and TRBJ1-3; no firm D call. Per the germline V gene, CDR1 is MGHDK and CDR2 is SYGVNS. The CDR3 loop spans 14 amino acids. Trimming removed 1 base from V and 0 bases from J, with 4 bases in between.